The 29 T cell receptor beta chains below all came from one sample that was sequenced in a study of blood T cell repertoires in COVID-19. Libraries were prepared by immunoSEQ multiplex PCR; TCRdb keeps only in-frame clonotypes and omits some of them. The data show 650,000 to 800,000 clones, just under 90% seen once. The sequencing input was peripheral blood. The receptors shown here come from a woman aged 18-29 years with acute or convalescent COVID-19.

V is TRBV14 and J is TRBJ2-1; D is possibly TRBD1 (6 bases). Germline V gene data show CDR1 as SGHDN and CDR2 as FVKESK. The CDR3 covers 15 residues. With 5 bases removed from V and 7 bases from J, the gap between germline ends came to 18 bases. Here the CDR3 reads CASSEVQGSLNEQFF. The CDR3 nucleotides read TGTGCCAGCAGCGAGGTACAGGGTTCCTTGAATGAGCAGTTCTTC.

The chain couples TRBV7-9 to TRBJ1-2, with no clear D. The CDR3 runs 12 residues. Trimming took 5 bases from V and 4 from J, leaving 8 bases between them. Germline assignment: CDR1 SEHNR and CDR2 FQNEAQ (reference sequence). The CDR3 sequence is CASSLEPYGYTF. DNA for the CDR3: TGTGCCAGCAGCCTCGAGCCCTATGGCTACACCTTC.

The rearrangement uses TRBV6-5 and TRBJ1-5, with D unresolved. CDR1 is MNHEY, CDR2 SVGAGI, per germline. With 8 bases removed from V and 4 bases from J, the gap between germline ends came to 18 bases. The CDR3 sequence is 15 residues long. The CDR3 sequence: CASESWSGGNQPQHF. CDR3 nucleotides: TGTGCCAGCGAGTCATGGTCGGGTGGAAATCAGCCCCAGCATTTT.

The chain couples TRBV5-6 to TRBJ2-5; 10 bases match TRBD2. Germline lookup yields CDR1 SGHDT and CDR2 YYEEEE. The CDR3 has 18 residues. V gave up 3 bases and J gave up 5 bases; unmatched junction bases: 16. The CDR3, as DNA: TGTGCCAGCAGCTACCTGACCAGCGGGGGGGAATTTGGTGAGACCCAGTACTTC. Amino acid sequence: CASSYLTSGGEFGETQYF.

DNA for the CDR3: TGTGCCAGCAGTCCCGGGACTAGCGGGGTTGATGAGCAGTTCTTC. Protein product: CASSPGTSGVDEQFF. The chain has TRBV7-3 and TRBJ2-1, with TRBD2 matching 13 bases. The J segment lost 8 bases and the V segment lost 6 bases, leaving 7 bases of the junction unmatched. Germline loops: CDR1 SGHTA, CDR2 FQGTGA. The CDR3 length is 15 residues. Full variable domain (outside the CDR3, taken from reference TRBV7-3 and TRBJ2-1): GAGVSQTPSNKVTEKGKYVELRCDPISGHTALYWYRQSLGQGPEFLIYFQGTGAADDSGLPNDRFFAVRPEGSVSTLKIQRTERGDSAVYLCASSPGTSGVDEQFFGPGTRLTVL.

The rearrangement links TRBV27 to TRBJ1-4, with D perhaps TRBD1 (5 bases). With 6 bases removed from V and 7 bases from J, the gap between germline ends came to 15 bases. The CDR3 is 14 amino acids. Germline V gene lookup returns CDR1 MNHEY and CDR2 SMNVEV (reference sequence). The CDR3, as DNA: TGTGCCAGCAGGCCGGGACTCGAAGGTGAAAAACTGTTTTTT. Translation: CASRPGLEGEKLFF.

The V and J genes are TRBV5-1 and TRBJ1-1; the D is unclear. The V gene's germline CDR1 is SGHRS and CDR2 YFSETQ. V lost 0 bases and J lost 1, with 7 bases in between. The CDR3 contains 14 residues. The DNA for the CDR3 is TGCGCCAGCAGCTTGGCGGCGGCGAACACTGAAGCTTTCTTT. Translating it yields CASSLAAANTEAFF. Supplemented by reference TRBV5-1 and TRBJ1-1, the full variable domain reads KAGVTQTPRYLIKTRGQQVTLSCSPISGHRSVSWYQQTPGQGLQFLFEYFSETQRNKGNFPGRFSGRQFSNSRSEMNVSTLELGDSALYLCASSLAAANTEAFFGQGTRLTVV.

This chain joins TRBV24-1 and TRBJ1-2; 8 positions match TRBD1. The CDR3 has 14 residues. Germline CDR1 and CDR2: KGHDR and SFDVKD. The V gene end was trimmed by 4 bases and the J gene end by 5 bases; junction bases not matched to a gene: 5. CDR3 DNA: TGTGCCACCAGTGACTCAGGGGGCGGATATGGCTACACCTTC. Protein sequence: CATSDSGGGYGYTF.

CDR3 sequence: CASSRTTGGNTEAFF. DNA for the CDR3: TGTGCCAGCAGCCGTACGACGGGAGGGAACACTGAAGCTTTCTTT. V usage is TRBV7-6 and J usage is TRBJ1-1; D is ambiguous. The germline CDR1 and CDR2 sequences are SGHVS and FNYEAQ. V dropped 5 bases and J dropped 1 base, with 14 bases sitting between them. The CDR3 runs to 15 residues.

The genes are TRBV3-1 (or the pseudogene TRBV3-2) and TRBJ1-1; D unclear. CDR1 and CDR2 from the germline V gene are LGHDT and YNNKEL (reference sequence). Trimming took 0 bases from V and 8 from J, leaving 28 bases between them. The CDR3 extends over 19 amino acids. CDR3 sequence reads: CASSQDRCPFQRGRREAFF. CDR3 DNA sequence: TGTGCCAGCAGCCAAGATCGGTGCCCTTTTCAACGGGGTCGCCGGGAAGCTTTCTTT.

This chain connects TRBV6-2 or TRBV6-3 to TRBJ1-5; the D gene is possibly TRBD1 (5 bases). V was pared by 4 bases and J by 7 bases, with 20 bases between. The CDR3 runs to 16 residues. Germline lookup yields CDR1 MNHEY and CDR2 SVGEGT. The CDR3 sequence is CASSLPSGGERQPQHF. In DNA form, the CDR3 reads TGTGCCAGCAGTTTACCTTCGGGAGGGGAGCGCCAGCCCCAGCATTTT.

CDR3 sequence reads: CSVASGGAYEQFF. The DNA for the CDR3 is TGCAGCGTTGCAAGCGGGGGGGCCTATGAGCAGTTCTTC. This sequence joins TRBV29-1 and TRBJ2-1, with TRBD2 matching over 10 bases. This CDR3 comprises 13 residues. CDR1 and CDR2 from the germline V gene are SQVTM and ANQGSEA. V lost 4 bases and J lost 8; bases outside the gene matches: 5.

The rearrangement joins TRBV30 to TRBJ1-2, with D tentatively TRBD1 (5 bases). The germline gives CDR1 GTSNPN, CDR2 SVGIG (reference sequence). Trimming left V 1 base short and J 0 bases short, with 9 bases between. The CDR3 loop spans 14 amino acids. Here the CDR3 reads CAWSARASNYGYTF. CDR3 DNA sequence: TGTGCCTGGAGTGCCAGGGCTTCTAACTATGGCTACACCTTC.

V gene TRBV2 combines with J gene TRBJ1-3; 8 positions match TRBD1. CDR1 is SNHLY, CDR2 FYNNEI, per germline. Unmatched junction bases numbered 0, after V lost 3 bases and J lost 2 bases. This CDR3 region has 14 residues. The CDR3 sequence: CASSETGAGNTIYF. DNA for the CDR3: TGTGCCAGCAGTGAGACAGGGGCTGGAAACACCATATATTTT.

The CDR3 DNA is TGTGCCAGCAGCTTAGAGCGGGGGGTTCGAACAGATACGCAGTATTTT. Translation gives CASSLERGVRTDTQYF. The V gene is TRBV7-9, the J gene TRBJ2-3; 9 nucleotides line up with TRBD2. CDR1 is SEHNR and CDR2 is FQNEAQ in the germline V gene (reference sequence). Trimming cost V 1 base and J 3 bases; bases outside gene matches: 5. The CDR3 length is 16 residues.

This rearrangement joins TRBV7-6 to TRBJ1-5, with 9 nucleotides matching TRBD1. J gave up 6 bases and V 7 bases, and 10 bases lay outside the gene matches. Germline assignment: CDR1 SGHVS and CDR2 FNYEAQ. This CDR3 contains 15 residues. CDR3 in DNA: TGTGCCAGCACCTCGGGGACAGGGAGGGGTCAGCCCCAGCATTTT. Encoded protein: CASTSGTGRGQPQHF.

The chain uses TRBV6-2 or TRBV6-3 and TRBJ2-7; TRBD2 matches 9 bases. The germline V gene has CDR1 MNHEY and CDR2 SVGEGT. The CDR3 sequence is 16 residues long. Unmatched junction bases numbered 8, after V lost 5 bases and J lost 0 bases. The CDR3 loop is CASSPTLAGSSYEQYF. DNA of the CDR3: TGTGCCAGCAGTCCAACTCTAGCGGGAAGCTCCTACGAGCAGTACTTC.

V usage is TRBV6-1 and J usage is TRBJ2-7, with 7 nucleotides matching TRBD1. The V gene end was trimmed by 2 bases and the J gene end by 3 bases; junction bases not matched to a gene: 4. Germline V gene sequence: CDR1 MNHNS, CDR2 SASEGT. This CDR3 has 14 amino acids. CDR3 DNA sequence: TGTGCCAGCAGTGAATACCGGGACAGCTACGAGCAGTACTTC. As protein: CASSEYRDSYEQYF.

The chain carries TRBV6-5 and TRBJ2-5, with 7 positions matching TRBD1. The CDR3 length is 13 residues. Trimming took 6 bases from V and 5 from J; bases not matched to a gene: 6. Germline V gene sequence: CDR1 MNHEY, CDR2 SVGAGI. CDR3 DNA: TGTGCCAGCAGCCAGGGGGTGGGGGAGACCCAGTACTTC. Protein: CASSQGVGETQYF.

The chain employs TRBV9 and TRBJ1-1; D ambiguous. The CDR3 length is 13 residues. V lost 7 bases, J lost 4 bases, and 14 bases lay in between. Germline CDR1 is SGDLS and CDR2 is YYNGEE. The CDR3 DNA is TGTGCCAGCGGGAGAGTGGCGGCCACTGAAGCTTTCTTT. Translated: CASGRVAATEAFF. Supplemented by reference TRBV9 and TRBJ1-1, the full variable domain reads DSGVTQTPKHLITATGQRVTLRCSPRSGDLSVYWYQQSLDQGLQFLIQYYNGEERAKGNILERFSAQQFPDLHSELNLSSLELGDSALYFCASGRVAATEAFFGQGTRLTVV.

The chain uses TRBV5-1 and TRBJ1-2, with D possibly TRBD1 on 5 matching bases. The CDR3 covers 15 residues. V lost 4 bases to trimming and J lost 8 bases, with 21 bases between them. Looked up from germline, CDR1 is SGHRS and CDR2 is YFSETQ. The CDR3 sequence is CASSLSGRAGVGYTF. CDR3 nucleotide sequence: TGCGCCAGCAGCCTTTCAGGGAGGGCGGGGGTCGGCTACACCTTC. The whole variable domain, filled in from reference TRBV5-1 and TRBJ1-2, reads KAGVTQTPRYLIKTRGQQVTLSCSPISGHRSVSWYQQTPGQGLQFLFEYFSETQRNKGNFPGRFSGRQFSNSRSEMNVSTLELGDSALYLCASSLSGRAGVGYTFGSGTRLTVV.

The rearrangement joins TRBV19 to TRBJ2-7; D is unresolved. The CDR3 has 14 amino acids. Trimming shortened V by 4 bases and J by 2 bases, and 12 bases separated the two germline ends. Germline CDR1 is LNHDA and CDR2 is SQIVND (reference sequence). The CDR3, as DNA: TGTGCCAGTAGTAAAGGAGTCTACCCCTACGAGCAGTACTTC. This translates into CASSKGVYPYEQYF. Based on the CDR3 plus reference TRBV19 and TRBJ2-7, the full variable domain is DGGITQSPKYLFRKEGQNVTLSCEQNLNHDAMYWYRQDPGQGLRLIYYSQIVNDFQKGDIAEGYSVSREKKESFPLTVTSAQKNPTAFYLCASSKGVYPYEQYFGPGTRLTVT.

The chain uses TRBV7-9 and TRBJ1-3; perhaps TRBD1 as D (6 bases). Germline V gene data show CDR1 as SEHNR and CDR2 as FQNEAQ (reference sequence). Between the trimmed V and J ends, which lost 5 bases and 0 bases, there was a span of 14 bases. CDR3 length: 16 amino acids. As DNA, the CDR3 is TGTGCCAGCAGCCCACGCGGACAGTACTCTGGAAACACCATATATTTT. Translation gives CASSPRGQYSGNTIYF.

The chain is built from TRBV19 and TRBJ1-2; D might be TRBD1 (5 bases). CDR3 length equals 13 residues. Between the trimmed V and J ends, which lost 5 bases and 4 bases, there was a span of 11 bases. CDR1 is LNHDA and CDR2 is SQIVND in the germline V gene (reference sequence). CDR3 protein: CASSATASYGYTF. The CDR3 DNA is TGTGCCAGTAGTGCGACAGCGTCCTATGGCTACACCTTC.

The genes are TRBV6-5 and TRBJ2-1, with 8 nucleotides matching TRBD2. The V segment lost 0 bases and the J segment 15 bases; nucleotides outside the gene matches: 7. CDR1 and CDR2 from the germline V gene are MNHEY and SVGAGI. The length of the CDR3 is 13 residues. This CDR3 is CASSYSRRGVPFF. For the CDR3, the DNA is TGTGCCAGCAGTTACTCGAGGCGGGGGGTTCCGTTCTTC.

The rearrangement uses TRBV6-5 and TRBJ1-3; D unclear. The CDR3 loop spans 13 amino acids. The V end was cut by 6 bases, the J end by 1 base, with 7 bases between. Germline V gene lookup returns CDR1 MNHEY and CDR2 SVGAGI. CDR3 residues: CASRTESGNTIYF. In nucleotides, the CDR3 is TGTGCCAGCAGAACGGAGTCTGGAAACACCATATATTTT.

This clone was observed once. CDR3 sequence reads: CASSQTSGGGEQYF. CDR3 in DNA: TGCGCCAGCAGCCAAACGAGCGGAGGCGGCGAGCAGTACTTC. The V and J genes are TRBV4-3 and TRBJ2-7, with D possibly matching TRBD2 (5 bases). Germline V gene lookup returns CDR1 LGHNA and CDR2 YSLEER. The CDR3 is 14 amino acids. V was pared by 2 bases and J by 6 bases, with 14 bases between.

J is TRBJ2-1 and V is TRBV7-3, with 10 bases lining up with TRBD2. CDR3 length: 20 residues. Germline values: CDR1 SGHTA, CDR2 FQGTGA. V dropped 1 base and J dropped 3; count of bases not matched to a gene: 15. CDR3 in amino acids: CASSLRGLAVARAIYNEQFF. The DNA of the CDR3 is TGTGCCAGCAGCTTAAGAGGACTAGCGGTGGCAAGGGCAATCTACAATGAGCAGTTCTTC.

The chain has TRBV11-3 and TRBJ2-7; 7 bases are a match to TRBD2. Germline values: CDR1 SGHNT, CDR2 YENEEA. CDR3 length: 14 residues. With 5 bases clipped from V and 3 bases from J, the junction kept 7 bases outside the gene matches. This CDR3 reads CASSHRWGGYEQYF. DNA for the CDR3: TGTGCCAGCAGCCACCGATGGGGGGGCTACGAGCAGTACTTC. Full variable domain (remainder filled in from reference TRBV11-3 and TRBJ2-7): EAGVVQSPRYKIIEKKQPVAFWCNPISGHNTLYWYLQNLGQGPELLIRYENEEAVDDSQLPKDRFSAERLKGVDSTLKIQPAELGDSAVYLCASSHRWGGYEQYFGPGTRLTVT.